The T cell receptor beta chain under discussion was sequenced for a study of shared clonotypes between healthy human individuals (dated by TCRdb to about 2020). Context from the whole study: The cohort included three men and a couple of women between 18 and 49 years of age. To increase sequencing depth and limit assay-specific biases, different laboratories used diverse techniques to prepare libraries and sequence TCR repertoires. To estimate repertoire size and how much clonotype sharing occurs between individuals, the study deeply sequenced the blood TCR repertoires of roughly 5 healthy adults. Each donor's leukapheresis produced roughly between roughly 0.85 and 10 billion PBMCs. For each donor, CD4 naive and CD4 memory were each given three plates, CD8 naive was given two plates, and CD8 memory was given one plate.

For the CD8 naive samples, CD45RO-negative cells were positively selected for CCR7, yielding a CD45RA+CCR7+ population from which TemRA cells were excluded. The donors were healthy, HIV-negative adults who had no recently reported acute infections or vaccinations. Every donor was a Caucasian adult living in Nashville, Tennessee, USA. Blood was collected by leukapheresis, and PBMCs were isolated by Ficoll-Histopaque density gradient centrifugation and then cryopreserved in liquid nitrogen vapor phase. Analytical flow cytometry was used to check the purity and quantity of each magnetically sorted T cell population. From each sorted fraction, genomic DNA was isolated and quantified by UV absorbance on a Nanodrop 2000c. Turning to this clone: What this receptor recognizes is not known. No per-base quality is available; no much larger clone lies one base away.

On the study overall, not on this receptor specifically: Sampling was restricted to blood, and TCR repertoires in tissue are likely to differ from TCR repertoires in blood. Naive subsets generally had larger estimated clonotype richness than memory subsets did. The genetic and exposure-history diversity represented was limited by the small number of donors. Incomplete sequencing was indicated by rarefaction of sorted-subset datasets, despite the large sequencing depth. Across a few donors, about 5.2% of naive CD4, roughly 3.4% of naive CD8, 2% to 2.5% of memory CD4, and 0.4% to 0.45% of memory CD8 clonotypes were shared. Based on pairwise subsampling, the degree of clonotype sharing among donors was expected to be affected by sequencing depth. Compared with non-shared clonotypes, clonotypes shared by all four sorted-subset donors had higher generation probabilities.

CDR1 is given as WSHSY and CDR2 as SAAADI, both from the germline V gene. From its cysteine to its phenylalanine, the CDR3 spans 15 amino acids. Kept here is only the CDR3 DNA, which spans 45 bases and is read in frame from base 1. Trimming takes 7 bases off V and 15 bases off J; junction bases not matched to a gene: 21. Using the deep immunoSEQ assay, multiplex PCR amplified TCR CDR3 regions from genomic DNA. Genomic DNA extracted from each cell subset was distributed evenly over all wells of several immunoSEQ 96-well plates, and each plate served as one replicate. Each replicate PCR for sorted subsets received roughly 0.2 ug genomic DNA, equal to about 30,000 T cell genomes. Purified libraries were quantified with a Qubit 3.0 fluorometer, sized on a Bioanalyzer 2100, and re-quantified with the KAPA Library Quantification kit. Every immunoSEQ 96-well plate was sequenced on a dedicated single-read 150-cycle Illumina NextSeq 550 flow cell. The authors' analysis ran thus. Because the immunoSEQ output held only junctional sequences and lacked quality scores, the filtering could not match the filtering applied to full-length reads. Sequences were annotated with PyIR, a Python wrapper for IgBLAST v1.9, using IMGT germline references to assign V/J genes and CDR3. Reads with weak V/J assignments (E-value above 1e-6), missing CDR3, stop codons, out-of-frame junctions, or ambiguous translated residues were removed. V3J clonotypes were defined as sequences sharing the same inferred V gene, J gene, and CDR3 amino acid sequence. To compute the percentage overlap between repertoires, the number of shared unique clonotypes was divided by the size of the smaller repertoire. RTK rarefaction, the Chao1 estimator, and Recon v2.1 estimates of unobserved clonotypes were used to assess repertoire richness. Generation probabilities were computed with OLGA for all TCRbeta clonotypes obtained by the gDNA method from several donors. Drawn from immuneACCESS, this table holds only the in-frame rearrangements with V and J called that TCRdb kept. Clones are partly lost; checked studies trace under half to an unresolved V gene and leave the rest unexplained. The V and J calls and clone size come from that table; D and trimming were worked out from the DNA. Within this sample are about 2.1 million clones, with 90% to 95% of them counted one time only. The top ten clonotypes cover around 1.7% of the sample.

The sequencing sample was made of naive CD8+ T cells from PBMCs. The sample's cell subset or site label is to be understood as: CD45RA+CCR7+. The TCR comes from a man aged 18 to 29 in good health. Some clones in this sample may be carry-over from other donors' samples. The V and J segments used are TRBV10-2 and TRBJ2-1; 7 nucleotides in the junction match TRBD2. Here the CDR3 is given as CASTNKGLVSSPAFF. The nucleotide sequence is given as TGCGCCAGCACCAATAAAGGACTAGTAAGTTCTCCGGCGTTCTTC.